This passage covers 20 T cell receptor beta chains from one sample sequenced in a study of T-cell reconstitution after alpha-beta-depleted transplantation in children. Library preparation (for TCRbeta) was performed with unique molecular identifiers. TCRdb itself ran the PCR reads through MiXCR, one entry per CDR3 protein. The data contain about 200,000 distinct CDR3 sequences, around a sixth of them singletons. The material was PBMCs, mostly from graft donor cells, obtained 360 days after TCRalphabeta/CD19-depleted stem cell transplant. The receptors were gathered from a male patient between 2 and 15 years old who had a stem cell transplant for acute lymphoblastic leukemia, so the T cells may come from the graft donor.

The CDR3 coding sequence is TGCAGTGCTAGAAAACTCCTAGCGGGGGCCATCTACGAGCAGTACTTC. This codes for CSARKLLAGAIYEQYF. The chain has TRBV20-1 and TRBJ2-7; 10 nucleotides match TRBD2. The CDR3 runs to 16 residues. V was pared by 2 bases and J by 3 bases, with 10 bases of the junction left unmatched. CDR1 and CDR2 (germline): DFQATT, SNEGSKA (reference sequence).

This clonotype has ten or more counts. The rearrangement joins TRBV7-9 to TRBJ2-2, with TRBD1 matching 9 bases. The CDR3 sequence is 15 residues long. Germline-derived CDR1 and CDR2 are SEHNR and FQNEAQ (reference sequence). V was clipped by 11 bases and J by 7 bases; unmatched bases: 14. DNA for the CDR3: TGTGCCGACGCCGTTGGGACAGGGATTGGCGGGGAGCTGTTTTTT. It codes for CADAVGTGIGGELFF. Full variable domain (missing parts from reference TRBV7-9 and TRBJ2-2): DTGVSQNPRHKITKRGQNVTFRCDPISEHNRLYWYRQTLGQGPEFLTYFQNEAQLEKSRLLSDRFSAERPKGSFSTLEIQRTEQGDSAMYLCADAVGTGIGGELFFGEGSRLTVL.

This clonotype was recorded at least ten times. The CDR3 nucleotides are TGTGCCAGCCGACAGGGAGGCTTCGCTGAAGCTTTCTTT. The encoded protein is CASRQGGFAEAFF. The chain links TRBV25-1 to TRBJ1-1; 7 bases are shared with TRBD1. V was pared by 8 bases and J by 6 bases, with 9 bases of the junction left unmatched. Germline CDR1 and CDR2: MGHDK and SYGVNS. The CDR3 has 13 amino acids.

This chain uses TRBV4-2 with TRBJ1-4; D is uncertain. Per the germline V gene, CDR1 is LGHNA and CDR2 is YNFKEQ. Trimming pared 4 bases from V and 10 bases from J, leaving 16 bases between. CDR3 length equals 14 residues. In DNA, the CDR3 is TGTGCCAGCAGCCCGCGGCTCGTGTCTGGAAAACTGTTTTTT. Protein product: CASSPRLVSGKLFF.

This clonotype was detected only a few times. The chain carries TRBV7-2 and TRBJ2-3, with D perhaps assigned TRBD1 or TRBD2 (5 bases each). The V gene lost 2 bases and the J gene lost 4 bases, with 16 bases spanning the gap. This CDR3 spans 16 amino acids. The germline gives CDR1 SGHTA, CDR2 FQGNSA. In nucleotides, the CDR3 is TGTGCCAGCAGCTTAACCCCGGGGACGTTCGCAGATACGCAGTATTTT. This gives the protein CASSLTPGTFADTQYF.

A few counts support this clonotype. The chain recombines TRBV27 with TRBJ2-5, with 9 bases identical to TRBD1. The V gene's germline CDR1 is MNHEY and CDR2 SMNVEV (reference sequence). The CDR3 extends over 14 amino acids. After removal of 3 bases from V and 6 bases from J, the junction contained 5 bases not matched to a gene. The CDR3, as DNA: TGTGCCAGCAGTTTGTTGGGACAGGGACAGACCCAGTACTTC. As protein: CASSLLGQGQTQYF.

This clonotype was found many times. Here the CDR3 reads CASSLGGGDSTDTQYF. The CDR3 DNA reads TGTGCCAGCAGCTTAGGCGGGGGGGATAGCACAGATACGCAGTATTTT. The chain employs TRBV7-2 and TRBJ2-3, with TRBD2 matching 9 bases. The germline CDR1 and CDR2 sequences are SGHTA and FQGNSA. The V segment lost 1 base and the J segment 0 bases; nucleotides outside the gene matches: 2. The CDR3 runs 16 residues. The entire variable domain, with the rest obtained from reference TRBV7-2 and TRBJ2-3, is as follows: GAGVSQSPSNKVTEKGKDVELRCDPISGHTALYWYRQSLGQGLEFLIYFQGNSAPDKSGLPSDRFSAERTGGSVSTLTIQRTQQEDSAVYLCASSLGGGDSTDTQYFGPGTRLTVL.

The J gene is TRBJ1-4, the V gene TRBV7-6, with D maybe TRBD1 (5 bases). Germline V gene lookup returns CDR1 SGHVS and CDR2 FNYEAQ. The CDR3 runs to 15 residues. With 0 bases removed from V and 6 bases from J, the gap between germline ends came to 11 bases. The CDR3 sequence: CASSLAGGFYEKLFF. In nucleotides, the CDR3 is TGTGCCAGCAGCTTAGCTGGGGGATTTTATGAAAAACTGTTTTTT.

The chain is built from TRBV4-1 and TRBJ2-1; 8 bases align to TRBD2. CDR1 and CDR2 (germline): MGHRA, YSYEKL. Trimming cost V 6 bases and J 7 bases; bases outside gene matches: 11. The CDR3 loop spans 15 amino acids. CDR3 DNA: TGCGCCAGCAGTCGACCGGGACTAGAGGGGAATGAGCAGTTCTTC. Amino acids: CASSRPGLEGNEQFF.

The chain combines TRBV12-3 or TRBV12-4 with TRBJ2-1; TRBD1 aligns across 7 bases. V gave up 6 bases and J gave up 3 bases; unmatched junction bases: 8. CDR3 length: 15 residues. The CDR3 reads CASSETGIFYNEQFF. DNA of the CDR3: TGTGCCAGCAGCGAGACAGGGATTTTCTACAATGAGCAGTTCTTC.

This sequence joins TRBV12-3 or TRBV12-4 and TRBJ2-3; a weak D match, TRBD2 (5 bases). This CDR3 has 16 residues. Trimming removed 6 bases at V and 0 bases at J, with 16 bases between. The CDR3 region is CASSPKRLSSTDTQYF. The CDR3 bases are TGTGCCAGCAGCCCCAAGCGGCTATCTAGCACAGATACGCAGTATTTT.

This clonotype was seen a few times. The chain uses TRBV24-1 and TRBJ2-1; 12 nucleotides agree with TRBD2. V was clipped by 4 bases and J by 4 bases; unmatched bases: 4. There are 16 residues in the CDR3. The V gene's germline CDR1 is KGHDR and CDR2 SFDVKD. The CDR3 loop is CATSESGLAGYNEQFF. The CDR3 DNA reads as TGTGCCACCAGTGAATCCGGACTAGCGGGGTACAATGAGCAGTTCTTC.

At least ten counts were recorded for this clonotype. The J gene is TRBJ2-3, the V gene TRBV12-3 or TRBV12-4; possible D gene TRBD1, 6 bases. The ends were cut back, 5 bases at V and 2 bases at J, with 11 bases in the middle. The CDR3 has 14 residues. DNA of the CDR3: TGTGCCAGCAGTCCCAGGGGATCCACAGATACGCAGTATTTT. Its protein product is CASSPRGSTDTQYF.

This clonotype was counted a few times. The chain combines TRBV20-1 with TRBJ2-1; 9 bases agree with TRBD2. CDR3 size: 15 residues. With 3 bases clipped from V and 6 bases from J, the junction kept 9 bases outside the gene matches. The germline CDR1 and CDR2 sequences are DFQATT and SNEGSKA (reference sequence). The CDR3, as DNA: TGCAGTGCTAGGGGGGCTAGCGGGATTCTCAATGAGCAGTTCTTC. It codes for CSARGASGILNEQFF.

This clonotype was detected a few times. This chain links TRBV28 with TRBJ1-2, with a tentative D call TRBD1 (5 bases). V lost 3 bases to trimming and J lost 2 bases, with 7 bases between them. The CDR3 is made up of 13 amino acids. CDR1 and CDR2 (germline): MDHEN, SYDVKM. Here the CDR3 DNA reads TGTGCCAGCAGTTTTCCAGGGAACTATGGCTACACCTTC. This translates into CASSFPGNYGYTF.

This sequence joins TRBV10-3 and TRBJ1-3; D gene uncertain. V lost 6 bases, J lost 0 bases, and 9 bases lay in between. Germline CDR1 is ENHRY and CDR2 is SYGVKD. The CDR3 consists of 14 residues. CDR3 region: CAIRPDISGNTIYF. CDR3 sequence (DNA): TGTGCCATCAGACCCGACATCTCTGGAAACACCATATATTTT.

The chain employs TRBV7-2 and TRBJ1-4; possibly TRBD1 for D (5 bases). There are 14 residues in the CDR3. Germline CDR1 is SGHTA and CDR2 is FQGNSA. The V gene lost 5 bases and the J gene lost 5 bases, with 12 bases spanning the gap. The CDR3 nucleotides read TGTGCCAGCAGCCTAGGGACCGCCAATGAAAAACTGTTTTTT. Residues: CASSLGTANEKLFF.

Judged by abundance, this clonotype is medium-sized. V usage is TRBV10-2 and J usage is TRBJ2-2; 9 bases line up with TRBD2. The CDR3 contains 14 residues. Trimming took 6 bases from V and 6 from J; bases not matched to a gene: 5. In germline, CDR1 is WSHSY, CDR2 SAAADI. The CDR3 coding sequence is TGCGCCAGCAGCGCCGGGACTAGCTCCGGGGAGCTGTTTTTT. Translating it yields CASSAGTSSGELFF.

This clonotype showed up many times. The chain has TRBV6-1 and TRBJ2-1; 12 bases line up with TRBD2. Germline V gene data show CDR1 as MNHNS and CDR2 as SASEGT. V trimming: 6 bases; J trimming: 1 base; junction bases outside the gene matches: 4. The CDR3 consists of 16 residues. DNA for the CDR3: TGTGCCAGCAGCCCAACTAGCGGGGGGTCCTACAATGAGCAGTTCTTC. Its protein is CASSPTSGGSYNEQFF.

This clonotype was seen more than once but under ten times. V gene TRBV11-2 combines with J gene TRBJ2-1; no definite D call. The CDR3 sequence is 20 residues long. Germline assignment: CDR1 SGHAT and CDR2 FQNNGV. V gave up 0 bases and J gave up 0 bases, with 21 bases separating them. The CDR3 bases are TGTGCCAGCAGCTTAGATGACCGAGCTTGGCGACCCAGCTCCTACAATGAGCAGTTCTTC. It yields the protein CASSLDDRAWRPSSYNEQFF.